These T cell receptor beta chains were read from a single sample in a study of beta chain features in type 1 diabetes. Profiled with immunoSEQ multiplex PCR; TCRdb holds only in-frame clones, not every one. The repertoire consists of tens of thousands of clones, with roughly 50% occurring once and the leading ten covering around 2.7%. Sequenced: Tregs from blood. The receptors here all came from a woman aged 40 to 49 with type 1 diabetes. Both conserved end residues are part of each CDR3. Fields, in order: CDR3 DNA, CDR3 protein, clone size, D gene, J gene, V gene. D genes are given only for firm matches. Size is omitted from some rows. Given values are once, few, many or a class for expanded clones.

CDR3 DNA: TGTGCCAGCAGTCCGACAGGGGTCTACGAGCAGTACTTC
CDR3 protein: CASSPTGVYEQYF
clone size: NA
D gene: TRBD1
J gene: TRBJ2-7
V gene: TRBV25-1

CDR3 DNA: TGTGCCAGCAGATCCCTAAGCAATCAGCCCCAGCATTTT
CDR3 protein: CASRSLSNQPQHF
clone size: few
D gene: NA
J gene: TRBJ1-5
V gene: TRBV28

CDR3 DNA: TGTGCCAGCAGTCTACAGGGTGTGGGCTACACCTTC
CDR3 protein: CASSLQGVGYTF
clone size: few
D gene: NA
J gene: TRBJ1-2
V gene: TRBV28

CDR3 DNA: TGTGCCAGCAGTACCCCAGGGGACTACGAGCAGTACTTC
CDR3 protein: CASSTPGDYEQYF
clone size: NA
D gene: NA
J gene: TRBJ2-7
V gene: TRBV6-5

CDR3 DNA: TGTGCCAGCAGCGCGGGGAGAGGGAACACTGAAGCTTTCTTT
CDR3 protein: CASSAGRGNTEAFF
clone size: few
D gene: NA
J gene: TRBJ1-1
V gene: TRBV9

CDR3 DNA: TGTGCCAGCAGCGAAGGGGACTCAGGGTTCCAAGAGACCCAGTACTTC
CDR3 protein: CASSEGDSGFQETQYF
clone size: few
D gene: NA
J gene: TRBJ2-5
V gene: TRBV11-1

CDR3 DNA: TGTGCCAGCAGCTTAAGGTCCGACTACCAGGGGGAGCAGTACTTC
CDR3 protein: CASSLRSDYQGEQYF
clone size: few
D gene: NA
J gene: TRBJ2-7
V gene: TRBV7-2

CDR3 DNA: TGTGCCAGCAGCTTAGGAGCTGCCGGGGTTGGGAACTATGGCTACACCTTC
CDR3 protein: CASSLGAAGVGNYGYTF
clone size: NA
D gene: NA
J gene: TRBJ1-2
V gene: TRBV7-2

CDR3 DNA: TGTGCCAGCAGTTTAAGGACAGGGTATAGCAATCAGCCCCAGCATTTT
CDR3 protein: CASSLRTGYSNQPQHF
clone size: few
D gene: TRBD1
J gene: TRBJ1-5
V gene: TRBV28

CDR3 DNA: TGCGCCAGCAGCCGTTCCGGGACAGGACAACTAGCGGGAGGTTGGGAGCAGTTCTTC
CDR3 protein: CASSRSGTGQLAGGWEQFF
clone size: NA
D gene: TRBD2
J gene: TRBJ2-1
V gene: TRBV5-1

CDR3 DNA: TGCAGTGTCCGTAGAGCAGATACGCAGTATTTT
CDR3 protein: CSVRRADTQYF
clone size: NA
D gene: NA
J gene: TRBJ2-3
V gene: TRBV20-1

CDR3 DNA: TGTGCCAGCAGTGAGTCGACAGGCCCGGGGCGGGAGCTGTTTTTT
CDR3 protein: CASSESTGPGRELFF
clone size: once
D gene: NA
J gene: TRBJ2-2
V gene: TRBV28

CDR3 DNA: TGTGCCAGTAGTAGGTTAGCGGACCTCTCCTACAATGAGCAGTTCTTC
CDR3 protein: CASSRLADLSYNEQFF
clone size: NA
D gene: NA
J gene: TRBJ2-1
V gene: TRBV19

CDR3 DNA: TGTGCCAGCAGCTTGGACAGGGGGATCAATGAGCAGTTCTTC
CDR3 protein: CASSLDRGINEQFF
clone size: NA
D gene: TRBD1
J gene: TRBJ2-1
V gene: TRBV7-9